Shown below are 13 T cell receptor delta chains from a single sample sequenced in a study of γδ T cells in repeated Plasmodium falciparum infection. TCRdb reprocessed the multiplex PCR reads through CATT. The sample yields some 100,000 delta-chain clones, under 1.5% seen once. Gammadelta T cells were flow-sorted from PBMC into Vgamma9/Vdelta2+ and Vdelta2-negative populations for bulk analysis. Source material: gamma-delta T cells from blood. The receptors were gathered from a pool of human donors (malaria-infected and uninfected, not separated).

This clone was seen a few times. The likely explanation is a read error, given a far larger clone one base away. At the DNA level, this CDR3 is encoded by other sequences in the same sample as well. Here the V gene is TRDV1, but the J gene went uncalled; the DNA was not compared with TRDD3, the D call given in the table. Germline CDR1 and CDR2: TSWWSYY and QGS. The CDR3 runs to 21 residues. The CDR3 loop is CALGEPVLTPPWGPYTDKLIF. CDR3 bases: TGTGCTCTTGGGGAACCGGTCCTAACACCCCCCTGGGGACCTTACACCGATAAGCTCATCTTT.

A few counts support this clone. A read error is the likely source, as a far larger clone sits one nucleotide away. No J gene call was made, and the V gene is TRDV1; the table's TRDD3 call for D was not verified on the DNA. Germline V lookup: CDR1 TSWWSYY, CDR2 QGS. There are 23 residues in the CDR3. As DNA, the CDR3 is TGTGCTCTTGGGGAATCTTACTTCCTACACTTCAGGTGGGGGATCGGGTACACCGATAAACTCATCTTC. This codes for CALGESYFLHFRWGIGYTDKLIF.

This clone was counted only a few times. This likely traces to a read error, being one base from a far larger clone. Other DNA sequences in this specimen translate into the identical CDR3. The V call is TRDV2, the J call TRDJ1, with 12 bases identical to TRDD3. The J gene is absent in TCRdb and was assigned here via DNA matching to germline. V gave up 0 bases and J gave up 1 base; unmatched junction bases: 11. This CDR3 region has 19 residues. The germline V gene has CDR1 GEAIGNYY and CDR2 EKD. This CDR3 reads CACDTLPPGGYGSTDKLIF. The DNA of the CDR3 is TGTGCCTGTGACACCCTACCTCCTGGGGGATACGGAAGCACCGATAAACTCATCTTT.

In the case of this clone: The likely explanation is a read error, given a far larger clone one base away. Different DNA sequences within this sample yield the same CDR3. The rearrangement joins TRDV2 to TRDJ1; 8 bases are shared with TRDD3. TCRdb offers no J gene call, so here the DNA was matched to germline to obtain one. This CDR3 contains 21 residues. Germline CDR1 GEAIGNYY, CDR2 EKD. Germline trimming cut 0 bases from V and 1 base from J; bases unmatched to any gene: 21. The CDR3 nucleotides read TGTGCCTGTGACACCGTTCCCGGCGCTGGGGGAGGAACGGGTAGCACCGATAAACTCATCTTT. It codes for CACDTVPGAGGGTGSTDKLIF.

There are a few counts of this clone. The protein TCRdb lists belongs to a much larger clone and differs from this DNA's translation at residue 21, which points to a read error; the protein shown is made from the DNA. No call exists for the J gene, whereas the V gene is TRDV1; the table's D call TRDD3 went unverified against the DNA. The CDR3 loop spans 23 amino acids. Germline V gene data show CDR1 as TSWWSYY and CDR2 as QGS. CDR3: CALGELASSILYWGIKYTDKPIF. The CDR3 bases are TGTGCTCTTGGGGAACTAGCCTCCTCTATCCTGTACTGGGGGATAAAGTACACCGATAAACCCATCTTT.

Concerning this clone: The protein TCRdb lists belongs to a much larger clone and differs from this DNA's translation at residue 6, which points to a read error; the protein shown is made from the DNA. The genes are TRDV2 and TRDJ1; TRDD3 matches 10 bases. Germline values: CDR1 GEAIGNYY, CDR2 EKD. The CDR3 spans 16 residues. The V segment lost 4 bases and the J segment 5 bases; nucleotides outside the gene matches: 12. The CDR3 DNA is TGTGCCTGTGAGAAGTTGGGGGATACCCTGAAGGATAAACTCATCTTT. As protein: CACEKLGDTLKDKLIF.

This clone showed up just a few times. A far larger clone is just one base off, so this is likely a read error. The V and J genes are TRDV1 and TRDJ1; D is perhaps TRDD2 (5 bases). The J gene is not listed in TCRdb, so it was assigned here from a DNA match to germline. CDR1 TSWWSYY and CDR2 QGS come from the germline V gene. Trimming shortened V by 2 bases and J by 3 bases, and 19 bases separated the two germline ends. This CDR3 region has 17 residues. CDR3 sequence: CALGENFPYYCADKLIF. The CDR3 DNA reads TGTGCTCTTGGGGAAAACTTCCCCTATTATTGCGCCGATAAACTCATCTTT.

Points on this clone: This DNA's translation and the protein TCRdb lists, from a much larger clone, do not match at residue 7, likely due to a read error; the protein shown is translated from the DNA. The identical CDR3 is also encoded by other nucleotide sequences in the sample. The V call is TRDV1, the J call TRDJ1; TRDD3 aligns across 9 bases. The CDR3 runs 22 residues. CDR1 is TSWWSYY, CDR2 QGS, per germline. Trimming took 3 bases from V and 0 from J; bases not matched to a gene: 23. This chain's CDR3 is CALGDTPYSMTYWGTYTDKLIF. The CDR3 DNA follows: TGTGCTCTTGGGGACACCCCTTATTCCATGACGTACTGGGGGACTTACACCGATAAACTCATCTTT.

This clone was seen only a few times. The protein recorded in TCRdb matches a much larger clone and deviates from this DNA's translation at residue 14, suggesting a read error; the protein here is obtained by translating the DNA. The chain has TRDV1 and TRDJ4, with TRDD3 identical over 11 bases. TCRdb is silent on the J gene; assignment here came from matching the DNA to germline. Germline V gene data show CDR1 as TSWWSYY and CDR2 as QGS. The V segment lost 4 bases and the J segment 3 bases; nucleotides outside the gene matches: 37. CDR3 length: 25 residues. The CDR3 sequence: CALGGPHGRLVPIGHVLGDKGPLIF. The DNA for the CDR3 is TGTGCTCTTGGGGGTCCCCATGGACGGCTTGTCCCAATCGGCCATGTACTGGGGGATAAAGGACCCCTGATCTTT.

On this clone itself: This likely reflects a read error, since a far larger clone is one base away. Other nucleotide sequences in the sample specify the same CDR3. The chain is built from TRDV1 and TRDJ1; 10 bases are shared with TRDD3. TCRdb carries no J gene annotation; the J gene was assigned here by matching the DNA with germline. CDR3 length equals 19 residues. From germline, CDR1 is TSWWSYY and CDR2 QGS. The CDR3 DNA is TGTGCCCTTGGGTCCCCAGGGGGATACGGTCCTCCGTACACCGATAAACTCATCTTT. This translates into CALGSPGGYGPPYTDKLIF.

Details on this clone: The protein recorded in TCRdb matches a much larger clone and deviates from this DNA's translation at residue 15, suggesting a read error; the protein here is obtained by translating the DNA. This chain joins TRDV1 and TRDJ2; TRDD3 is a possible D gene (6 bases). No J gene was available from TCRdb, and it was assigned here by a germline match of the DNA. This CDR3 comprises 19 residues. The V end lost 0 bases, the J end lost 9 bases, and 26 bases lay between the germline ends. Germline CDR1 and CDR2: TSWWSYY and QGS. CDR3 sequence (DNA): TGTGCTCTTGGGGAACTGGGTCCGACCTCCTCGGGGATCGAATCACAACTCTTCTTT. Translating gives CALGELGPTSSGIESQLFF.

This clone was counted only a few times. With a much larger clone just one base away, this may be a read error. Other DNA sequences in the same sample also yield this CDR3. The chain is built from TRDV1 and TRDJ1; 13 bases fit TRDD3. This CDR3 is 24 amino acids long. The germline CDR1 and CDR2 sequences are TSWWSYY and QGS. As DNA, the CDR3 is TGCGCTCTTGGGGTTCTACGCAGGCTTCCTGAATACCAAAACTGGGGGATACGCGGCGATAAACTCATCTTT. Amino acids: CALGVLRRLPEYQNWGIRGDKLIF.

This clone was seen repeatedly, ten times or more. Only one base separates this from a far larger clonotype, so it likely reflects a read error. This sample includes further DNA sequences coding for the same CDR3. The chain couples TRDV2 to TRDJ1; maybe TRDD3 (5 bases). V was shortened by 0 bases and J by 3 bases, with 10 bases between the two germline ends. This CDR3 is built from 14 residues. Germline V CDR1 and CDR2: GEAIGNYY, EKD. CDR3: CACDTIWEADKLIF. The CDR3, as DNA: TGTGCCTGTGACACCATCTGGGAGGCCGATAAACTCATCTTT.